This TCR beta chain was captured by sequencing in a study of response to subunit inactivated influenza vaccine (dated by TCRdb to 2016 to 2019). Some background on the complete study: Deep quantitative profiling of the T cell receptor repertoire was used in the study to follow responses to a trivalent subunit inactivated influenza vaccine. General conclusions and limits of the study: The authors proposed that each seasonal influenza vaccination may bring in only a limited number of new T cells.

CDR1 and CDR2 (SGHKS, YYEKEE) derive from the germline V gene (reference sequence). The cysteine opens and the phenylalanine closes a CDR3 of 14 amino acids. Just CDR3 DNA is preserved here, 42 bases in frame from base 1. V has 1 base trimmed and J has 2 bases trimmed; junction bases matching no gene number 2. Read against the paper, the sample's time point label means: 45 to 50 days after influenza vaccine administration. Library preparation employed RT-PCR. TCRdb shows the sequencer as Illumina HiSeq 2500. The public reads were run again by TCRdb, first through fastp at Q25 and then through MiXCR, and only productive beta chains were kept. Under each unique CDR3 protein, matching rows form one entry showing the most common genes and DNA. Here the sample has about 160,000 distinct CDR3 sequences; about 11% occur a single time. The top ten clones comprise roughly 12% of the sample. This clonotype has a handful of counts. Its antigen target is currently unknown. No base-level quality is on record; no much larger clone is a single base apart.

The TCR comes from a man aged 45-65 years who received an inactivated influenza vaccine. Donor details come from another sample of the same person, matched by shared clones. The chain is made from TRBV5-5 and TRBJ2-7; 8 bases in the junction line up with TRBD2. Specimen: non-naive T cells sorted from PBMCs, collected roughly 45 days after vaccination. The intended sense of this specimen's cell subset or site label: memory T cell fraction. The nucleotide sequence reads as follows: TGTGCCAGCAGCTTGACGGGAGGGGCCTACGAGCAGTACTTC. The resulting protein is CASSLTGGAYEQYF.